This TCR beta chain is from a study of Ad26.COV2.S vaccination and SARS-CoV-2 variants. Overall study: This donor came from the COV1001 trial of Ad26.COV2.S. Once, or twice with 56 days between doses, Ad26.COV2.S was given intramuscularly. Study-level results: TCR breadth and depth estimates may have understated total T cell responses.

Treatment meaning: over 15 received Ad26.COV2.S at low or high dose, single or two shots; roughly five received placebo; per-sample allocation not given. Day 63 after the first injection of vaccine or placebo was the sampling time. At a Boston site, the person donating was an adult of 18-55 years. Assay: immunoSEQ multiplex PCR; the TCRdb copy retains only in-frame clones and omits some. The sample contains 380,000 or so clones, about 86% of which appear only once. This CDR3 has 13 residues. CDR1 and CDR2 (germline): SEHNR, FQNEAQ (reference sequence). Deletions cut 2 bases from V and 6 bases from J, with 7 bases between. In this sample, this clone turned up a few times. Its antigen is undetermined.

The sequence was collected from a person aged 18-60 years who received the Ad26.COV2.S COVID-19 vaccine or a placebo. Sample: peripheral blood, taken in a trial of Ad26.COV2.S vaccine versus placebo. The chain recombines TRBV7-9 with TRBJ2-2; D gene ambiguous. The CDR3: CASSLFSAGELFF. CDR3 DNA: TGTGCCAGCAGCTTATTTTCGGCCGGGGAGCTGTTTTTT. Combining the CDR3 with reference TRBV7-9 and TRBJ2-2 gives the whole variable domain DTGVSQNPRHKITKRGQNVTFRCDPISEHNRLYWYRQTLGQGPEFLTYFQNEAQLEKSRLLSDRFSAERPKGSFSTLEIQRTEQGDSAMYLCASSLFSAGELFFGEGSRLTVL.